Given below is one T cell receptor (beta chain) in context. Its antigen remains unidentified. No base quality information exists; no much larger clone differs at one position. CDR3 length: 18 amino acids, cysteine to phenylalanine. The read is trimmed to its CDR3 DNA, 54 bases read in frame from base 1. V has 1 base trimmed and J has 7 bases trimmed; junction bases matching no gene number 13. Taken from the germline V gene (reference sequence), the CDR1 and CDR2 loops are LGHDT and YNNKEL. The sample is drawn from a study of blood T cells in healthy people across ages (dated by TCRdb to about 2015). About the full investigation: In model experiments, template switching captured roughly one uniquely barcoded TCR beta cDNA molecule for every two T cells. The study measured age-related changes in TCR beta repertoire diversity using deep sequencing normalized with unique cDNA molecular identifiers. Four age groups were formed from the donors: young (average 16 years), middle-aged (approximately 41), aged (around 62) and long-lived (around 82). To avoid experimental bias, donors of different ages were spread randomly across the sequencing lanes. Using the same blood draw, the study looked at two additional independent replicas of 1 million unique cDNA reads for two donors, one aged 18 to 30 and the other aged 80 or older.

The library was generated by 5' RACE. The sequencer was an Illumina HiSeq 2500. A second 7 to 11 cycle PCR used a sample-barcoded 5' primer and a J-beta primer mix. A unique molecular identifier was introduced onto each TCR beta cDNA molecule by a template-switch 5' adaptor carrying 12 random nucleotides. Each sample yielded at least 2.5 million CDR3-containing paired-end reads. All of the RNA was converted into first-strand cDNA using the Mint cDNA synthesis kit, with a TRBC-specific oligonucleotide serving as the primer. All cDNA was treated with uracil-DNA glycosylase and then went through a first 18-cycle PCR with the universal primers M1SS and BC2_uni_R. Turning to the authors' computational methods: Normalization of each sample was performed by random selection of 1 million high-quality reads, each carrying a distinct molecular identifier. Reads sharing molecular identifiers were discarded rather than binned into consensus sequences. MiTCR, with a Q25 quality threshold and the strictest error-elimination algorithm, was used for CDR3 identification, clonotype clustering and error correction. Lower-bound total TCR beta diversity was estimated with a nonparametric unseen species model using Euler transformation. TCRdb cleaned the public reads at Q25 with fastp, built clones with MiXCR and kept in-frame beta chains. Each CDR3 protein gets just one entry, which takes the most common genes and DNA from the rows behind it. These V and J calls originate from TCRdb's pipeline instead of the authors' own analysis. This sample holds over 950,000 distinct CDR3 sequences; 30% to 40% were observed only once. The ten top clones hold approximately 14% of the sample.

Results and caveats for the whole study, not just this receptor: Conclusive comparison of naive and antigen-experienced compartments was prevented by the profiling of bulk unsorted PBMCs. Estimates of total diversity based on one million sequenced T cells were regarded as lower bounds and as underestimates. Observed TCR beta diversity per million T cells fell roughly linearly with age, and a significant reduction was already apparent by age roughly 40. Because donor CMV infection status was unknown, age-related changes in expanded clonotypes were potentially confounded. A strong correlation was found between observed TCR beta diversity and the percentage of naive T cells measured by flow cytometry. The long-lived group showed more naive CD4+ T cells, fewer expanded clones and increased TCR diversity than the aged group, suggesting age selection.

The donors were around 39 Caucasian individuals from Russia, aged roughly 6 to 100 years, who were systemically healthy. Roughly 9.5 milliliters of peripheral blood were drawn from each donor into EDTA-treated Vacutainer tubes. Ficoll-Paque density-gradient centrifugation was used to isolate PBMCs, with at least 6 million obtained per sample. Total RNA, at least 5 micrograms per sample, was extracted from PBMCs with Trizol reagent. For every donor, an aliquot of PBMCs went through flow cytometry to measure the percentages of naive CD45RAhigh/CD27high T cells. The sample was blood. The V and J genes are TRBV3-1 and TRBJ1-2; a stretch of 12 junction bases matches TRBD1. This TCR was sampled from a man younger than 35 in good health. The nucleotides are TGTGCCAGCAGCCAAGGCTTCGAACCGGGACAGGGGGCTAGTGGCTACACCTTC. Its protein reads: CASSQGFEPGQGASGYTF.